The next 27 T cell receptor beta chains were all read from a single sample in a study of identical twins. MiXCR was run by TCRdb on the 5' RACE reads, yielding one entry per CDR3 protein. The sample contains about 690,000 distinct CDR3 sequences, around 20% of which appear only once. These data were likewise used in another study, on T cells expressing NK-cell markers.

Sequencing was carried out using PBMCs. The source is a woman under 30 in good health.

This rearrangement joins TRBV2 to TRBJ2-6; possible D gene TRBD2, 5 bases. The V gene's germline CDR1 is SNHLY and CDR2 FYNNEI. The CDR3 has 15 amino acids. The ends were cut back, 6 bases at V and 4 bases at J, with 13 bases in the middle. The CDR3 DNA is TGTGCCAGCAGCACTAGGCTCCCCGGGGCCAACGTCCTGACTTTC. It encodes CASSTRLPGANVLTF.

This clonotype was detected a few times. The chain uses TRBV12-3 or TRBV12-4 and TRBJ2-7; 10 bases align to TRBD2. The CDR3 has 16 amino acids. V shed 3 bases, J shed 2 bases, and the junction held 7 bases outside the gene matches. The CDR3 reads CASSFPLAGVTYEQYF. Here the CDR3 DNA reads TGTGCCAGCAGTTTTCCTCTAGCGGGGGTAACCTACGAGCAGTACTTC.

This clonotype was observed a few times. This rearrangement joins TRBV7-9 to TRBJ2-1; D unresolved. The CDR3 covers 14 residues. Per germline, CDR1 SEHNR and CDR2 FQNEAQ (reference sequence). The V gene lost 5 bases and the J gene lost 8 bases, with 16 bases spanning the gap. The CDR3 sequence is CASSHPPMPHEQFF. As DNA, the CDR3 is TGTGCCAGCAGCCATCCTCCGATGCCCCATGAGCAGTTCTTC.

This clonotype turned up a few times. The V gene is TRBV7-2, the J gene TRBJ2-2; D is unresolved. Germline CDR1 SGHTA, CDR2 FQGNSA. Trimming cost V 5 bases and J 4 bases, with 17 bases left between them. The CDR3 has 16 residues. CDR3 amino acids: CASSAFRGAGTGELFF. The CDR3 bases are TGTGCCAGCAGCGCATTCCGAGGCGCCGGCACCGGGGAGCTGTTTTTT.

The chain carries TRBV5-1 and TRBJ2-1; 14 nucleotides line up with TRBD2. The CDR3 length is 15 residues. Germline assignment: CDR1 SGHRS and CDR2 YFSETQ. Losses at the gene ends were 1 base for V and 13 bases for J; bases not matched to a gene: 7. CDR3 sequence reads: CASSLRGLAGGRQFF. In DNA, the CDR3 is TGCGCCAGCAGCTTGAGAGGACTAGCGGGGGGCCGTCAGTTCTTC.

V usage is TRBV5-5 and J usage is TRBJ2-7; 9 nucleotides match TRBD2. Germline assignment: CDR1 SGHKS and CDR2 YYEKEE (reference sequence). V lost 0 bases, J lost 3 bases, and 4 bases stayed unmatched. The CDR3 runs 15 residues. The DNA of the CDR3 is TGTGCCAGCAGCTTGGGTGGTAGCGGGGGCTACGAGCAGTACTTC. Encoded protein: CASSLGGSGGYEQYF.

This clonotype was counted a single time. The gene calls are TRBV7-2 and TRBJ2-7; 10 bases are shared with TRBD2. In germline, CDR1 is SGHTA, CDR2 FQGNSA. Trimming took 6 bases from V and 4 from J; bases not matched to a gene: 9. This CDR3 spans 15 amino acids. CDR3 loop: CASSIKASGSYEQYF. For the CDR3, the DNA is TGTGCCAGCAGTATAAAAGCTAGCGGGAGTTACGAGCAGTACTTC.

This clonotype occurred a few times. This chain joins TRBV10-2 and TRBJ1-2; D remains ambiguous. Germline V gene sequence: CDR1 WSHSY, CDR2 SAAADI. V was pared by 3 bases and J by 3 bases, with 8 bases between. This CDR3 is built from 13 residues. CDR3 loop: CASSEGSDYGYTF. The CDR3 DNA reads TGCGCCAGCAGTGAAGGGTCAGACTATGGCTACACCTTC.

The sample holds many counts of this clonotype. The chain carries TRBV4-1 and TRBJ2-3; D not certain. Trimming stripped 0 bases from V and 3 bases from J, with 4 bases between. The CDR3 sequence is 13 residues long. CDR1 and CDR2 from the germline V gene are MGHRA and YSYEKL. Here the CDR3 reads CASSQDTTDTQYF. CDR3 nucleotide sequence: TGCGCCAGCAGCCAAGATACAACAGATACGCAGTATTTT.

V is TRBV5-6 and J is TRBJ2-7; TRBD1 aligns across 9 bases. The germline CDR1 and CDR2 sequences are SGHDT and YYEEEE. V lost 0 bases and J lost 2; bases outside the gene matches: 3. The CDR3 contains 15 residues. The CDR3 coding sequence is TGTGCCAGCAGCTTGGTCGGGACAGGGCCCTACGAGCAGTACTTC. It yields the protein CASSLVGTGPYEQYF.

The J gene is TRBJ2-7, the V gene TRBV6-2 or TRBV6-3, with D possibly matching TRBD2 (6 bases). CDR3 length: 13 amino acids. Germline lookup yields CDR1 MNHEY and CDR2 SVGEGT. Trimming left V 7 bases short and J 2 bases short, with 12 bases between. DNA for the CDR3: TGTGCCAGCATGGGGGGACCAACCTACGAGCAGTACTTC. Translating gives CASMGGPTYEQYF.

The chain is built from TRBV4-3 and TRBJ2-3, with 10 bases fitting TRBD2. V trimming: 0 bases; J trimming: 3 bases; junction bases outside the gene matches: 3. This CDR3 region has 16 residues. The V gene's germline CDR1 is LGHNA and CDR2 YSLEER. CDR3 DNA sequence: TGCGCCAGCAGCCAAGAACCTAGCGGGAGAACAGATACGCAGTATTTT. Translated, it gives CASSQEPSGRTDTQYF.

This clonotype was seen only a few times. This rearrangement joins TRBV10-3 to TRBJ2-7; 7 positions match TRBD2. V trimming: 3 bases; J trimming: 0 bases; junction bases outside the gene matches: 5. CDR3 length: 15 amino acids. Germline CDR1 reads ENHRY; CDR2 reads SYGVKD. CDR3 sequence (DNA): TGTGCCATCAGTGACCTGGGCGGGAGCTCCTACGAGCAGTACTTC. This sequence encodes CAISDLGGSSYEQYF.

The chain combines TRBV10-3 with TRBJ2-1, with 9 positions matching TRBD2. Germline CDR1 is ENHRY and CDR2 is SYGVKD. The CDR3 covers 15 residues. With 0 bases clipped from V and 7 bases from J, the junction kept 4 bases outside the gene matches. The CDR3 region has the DNA TGTGCCATCAGTGAGTCTAGCGGGAGATTGAATGAGCAGTTCTTC. Its translation: CAISESSGRLNEQFF.

This clonotype was seen ten or more times. The chain combines TRBV19 with TRBJ1-1; a possible D gene is TRBD1 (5 bases). The CDR3 contains 13 residues. Germline values: CDR1 LNHDA, CDR2 SQIVND (reference sequence). Trimming stripped 5 bases from V and 3 bases from J, with 10 bases between. The CDR3 region is CASSFLGDTEAFF. The CDR3 nucleotides are TGTGCCAGTAGTTTCCTAGGGGACACTGAAGCTTTCTTT.

This clonotype was seen repeatedly, ten times or more. The chain uses TRBV12-5 and TRBJ2-7; D not certain. The germline V gene has CDR1 LGHNT and CDR2 FRNRAP. This CDR3 contains 12 residues. Trimming left V 0 bases short and J 3 bases short, with 3 bases between. The chain's CDR3 is CASGLVLYEQYF. The CDR3 DNA sequence: TGTGCTAGTGGTTTGGTCCTCTACGAGCAGTACTTC.

This clonotype was seen only a few times. The chain combines TRBV5-6 with TRBJ2-3; no clear D. This CDR3 spans 13 amino acids. V shed 6 bases and J shed 1 base, with 9 bases lying between them. The germline CDR1 and CDR2 sequences are SGHDT and YYEEEE. The CDR3 region has the DNA TGTGCCAGCACTGGGGAACGCACAGATACGCAGTATTTT. Amino acids: CASTGERTDTQYF.

This clonotype has more than one count but fewer than ten. The V gene is TRBV27, the J gene TRBJ1-1; TRBD1 matches at 8 bases. Trimming at V came to 7 bases and at J to 0 bases, leaving 7 bases not matched to a gene. Germline V gives CDR1 MNHEY, CDR2 SMNVEV (reference sequence). The length of the CDR3 is 15 residues. The CDR3 sequence is CASTGTGGMNTEAFF. In DNA, the CDR3 is TGTGCCAGCACCGGGACAGGAGGTATGAACACTGAAGCTTTCTTT.

In this sample, this clonotype turned up a few times. The chain joins TRBV5-1 to TRBJ2-1; no clear D. The germline gives CDR1 SGHRS, CDR2 YFSETQ. The CDR3 consists of 17 residues. The ends were cut back, 5 bases at V and 0 bases at J, with 18 bases in the middle. CDR3 DNA: TGCGCCAGCAGGCCCTCTAGTCCTACCAACTCCTACAATGAGCAGTTCTTC. Protein: CASRPSSPTNSYNEQFF.

In this sample, this clonotype turned up once. Since a much larger clone is just one base distant, this may be a read error. V and J are TRBV27 and TRBJ1-1; D perhaps matches TRBD1 (6 bases). Per the germline V gene, CDR1 is MNHEY and CDR2 is SMNVEV (reference sequence). The CDR3 spans 14 residues. V was shortened by 6 bases and J by 0 bases, with 11 bases between the two germline ends. The CDR3 protein is CASRWGPLNTEAFF. The CDR3 region has the DNA TGTGCCAGCAGGTGGGGGCCCCTGAACACTGAAGCTTTCTTT.

The chain carries TRBV9 and TRBJ2-6, with a possible D match to TRBD1 (5 bases). Germline CDR1 is SGDLS and CDR2 is YYNGEE. Trimming removed 0 bases from V and 4 bases from J, with 17 bases in between. The CDR3 loop spans 18 amino acids. The CDR3 loop is CASSVGGSSRGGANVLTF. For the CDR3, the DNA is TGTGCCAGCAGCGTAGGAGGCTCCAGTAGGGGAGGGGCCAACGTCCTGACTTTC.

The chain carries TRBV7-9 and TRBJ2-3, with 9 bases that match TRBD2. The CDR3 extends over 14 amino acids. With V trimmed by 8 bases and J by 2 bases, 5 bases remained unmatched. The germline V gene has CDR1 SEHNR and CDR2 FQNEAQ (reference sequence). For the CDR3, the DNA is TGTGCCAGCGCGGGGGGGGACTTCACAGATACGCAGTATTTT. Protein sequence: CASAGGDFTDTQYF.

Only a few counts were recorded for this clonotype. This rearrangement joins TRBV29-1 to TRBJ2-7, with D unclear. This CDR3 comprises 12 residues. From germline, CDR1 is SQVTM and CDR2 ANQGSEA. Trimming removed 0 bases at V and 0 bases at J, with 3 bases between. CDR3 loop: CSVEDLSYEQYF. The CDR3 DNA is TGCAGCGTTGAAGACCTCTCCTACGAGCAGTACTTC.

This clonotype has ten or more counts. J is TRBJ1-2 and V is TRBV20-1; TRBD1 aligns across 7 bases. This CDR3 region has 12 residues. Looked up from germline, CDR1 is DFQATT and CDR2 is SNEGSKA (reference sequence). The J segment lost 7 bases and the V segment lost 6 bases, leaving 8 bases of the junction unmatched. The CDR3 region is CSAFERGPGYTF. The DNA for the CDR3 is TGCAGTGCCTTCGAGAGGGGGCCTGGCTACACCTTC.

The J gene is TRBJ2-5, the V gene TRBV2; D remains ambiguous. Trimming removed 5 bases from V and 2 bases from J, with 9 bases in between. Germline V gene data show CDR1 as SNHLY and CDR2 as FYNNEI. The CDR3 has 13 residues. The CDR3 bases are TGTGCCAGCAGTTATTGGGGACAAGAGACCCAGTACTTC. Its translation is CASSYWGQETQYF.

This clonotype was recorded a few times. The chain has TRBV29-1 and TRBJ2-3; the D gene is possibly TRBD1 (5 bases). In germline, CDR1 is SQVTM, CDR2 ANQGSEA. Deletions cut 4 bases from V and 0 bases from J, with 11 bases between. The CDR3 contains 14 residues. This CDR3 reads CSVGGALSTDTQYF. The CDR3 DNA reads TGCAGCGTTGGGGGCGCCCTTAGCACAGATACGCAGTATTTT.

The CDR3 is CSITRGETQYF. CDR3 nucleotide sequence: TGCAGCATTACTAGGGGGGAGACCCAGTACTTC. V gene TRBV29-1 combines with J gene TRBJ2-5, with D perhaps matching TRBD1 (6 bases). V dropped 8 bases and J dropped 5 bases, with 12 bases sitting between them. The V gene's germline CDR1 is SQVTM and CDR2 ANQGSEA. This CDR3 comprises 11 residues. The variable domain in full, completed from reference TRBV29-1 and TRBJ2-5, reads SAVISQKPSRDICQRGTSLTIQCQVDSQVTMMFWYRQQPGQSLTLIATANQGSEATYESGFVIDKFPISRPNLTFSTLTVSNMSPEDSSIYLCSITRGETQYFGPGTRLLVL.